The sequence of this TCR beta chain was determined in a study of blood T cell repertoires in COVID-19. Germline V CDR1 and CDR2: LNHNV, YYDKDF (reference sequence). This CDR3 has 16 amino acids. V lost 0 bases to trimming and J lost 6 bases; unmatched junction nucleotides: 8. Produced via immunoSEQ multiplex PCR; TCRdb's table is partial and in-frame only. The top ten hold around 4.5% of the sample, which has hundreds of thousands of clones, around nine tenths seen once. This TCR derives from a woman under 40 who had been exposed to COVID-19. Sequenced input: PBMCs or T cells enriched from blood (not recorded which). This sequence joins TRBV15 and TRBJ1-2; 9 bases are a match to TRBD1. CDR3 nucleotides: TGTGCCACCAGCAGAGAATTAGCAGGACAGGGGAATGGCTACACCTTC. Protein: CATSRELAGQGNGYTF.